This T cell receptor beta chain emerged from a study of cytomegalovirus exposure and HLA in healthy donors. Study-level findings and limits: CMV antigen specificity of three CMV-associated chains was confirmed in vitro. In a later analysis, specific HLA alleles were associated with 15,000 to 20,000 TCR beta sequences at a 0.05 false discovery rate. A few V segments could not be told apart, such as TRBV6-2 and TRBV6-3, and were left out.

Regarding this clone: Its antigen is unidentified.

PCR involved 60 Vbeta and 13 Jbeta primers. This table comes from immunoSEQ multiplex PCR, and its TCRdb copy is limited to in-frame clones, with some not included. The data hold some 100,000 clones, with around 75% observed a single time. The CDR3 spans 13 residues. Germline assignment: CDR1 MGHDK and CDR2 SYGVNS. The J segment lost 6 bases and the V segment lost 5 bases, leaving 5 bases of the junction unmatched. The chain uses TRBV25-1 and TRBJ1-2, with TRBD1 matching over 8 bases. This receptor was identified in a woman under 30 in good health and CMV-seropositive. Specimen: PBMCs. CDR3 in amino acids: CASSHRDRHGYTF. The CDR3 region has the DNA TGTGCCAGCAGTCACCGGGACAGGCATGGCTACACCTTC.